These 30 T cell receptor beta chains came from one sample sequenced in a study of T cells after yellow fever vaccination. Each CDR3 protein is one row after TCRdb ran MiXCR on the 5' RACE reads. The table includes 450,000 to 550,000 distinct CDR3 sequences, under 25% detected once. This material consisted of PBMCs, taken 15 days after the yellow fever booster vaccination. The source of these receptors is a young man who received the YFV17D yellow fever vaccine.

This clonotype was picked up a small number of times. V is TRBV20-1 and J is TRBJ1-6; unclear D gene. The V gene's germline CDR1 is DFQATT and CDR2 SNEGSKA (reference sequence). V lost 6 bases and J 5 bases, leaving 14 bases between the germline ends. The CDR3 has 14 amino acids. The CDR3 nucleotides read TGCAGTGCCCCCGTCCAAGCCAATAATTCACCCCTCCACTTT. Protein: CSAPVQANNSPLHF.

This clonotype was counted only a few times. The chain joins TRBV12-3 or TRBV12-4 to TRBJ1-1; 10 positions match TRBD1. The CDR3 is 16 residues long. V gave up 5 bases and J gave up 7 bases; unmatched junction bases: 13. The CDR3 DNA reads TGTGCCAGCAGTCGGGAGGCTCCGGACAGGGGGGGTGAAGCTTTCTTT. Protein product: CASSREAPDRGGEAFF.

This chain connects TRBV5-1 to TRBJ2-5, with TRBD2 matching 11 bases. The CDR3 is 20 amino acids. CDR1 and CDR2 (germline): SGHRS, YFSETQ. J was trimmed by 2 bases and V by 5 bases; bases with no gene match: 20. CDR3 coding DNA: TGCGCCAGCAGAGAGAACGGCTGGACTAGCGGGCGCGACAATCAAGAGACCCAGTACTTC. This codes for CASRENGWTSGRDNQETQYF.

The chain joins TRBV6-5 to TRBJ2-3, with D tentatively TRBD1 (6 bases). CDR1 and CDR2 (germline): MNHEY, SVGAGI. With 6 bases removed from V and 4 bases from J, the gap between germline ends came to 8 bases. The CDR3 is made up of 12 amino acids. CDR3 amino acids: CASRAGADTQYF. Here the CDR3 DNA reads TGTGCCAGCAGGGCAGGGGCAGATACGCAGTATTTT.

This clonotype turned up a few times. The chain uses TRBV5-1 and TRBJ2-7; TRBD1 matches at 7 bases. V dropped 4 bases and J dropped 3; count of bases not matched to a gene: 7. Germline V gives CDR1 SGHRS, CDR2 YFSETQ. This CDR3 comprises 14 residues. In DNA form, the CDR3 reads TGCGCCAGCAGCGTTAACAGGGGTAGCTACGAGCAGTACTTC. Translation gives CASSVNRGSYEQYF.

This clonotype appeared a few times. The gene calls are TRBV6-2 or TRBV6-3 and TRBJ2-1; a possible D gene is TRBD2 (5 bases). Trimming removed 6 bases from V and 8 bases from J, with 35 bases in between. CDR1 is MNHEY and CDR2 is SVGEGT in the germline V gene. This CDR3 comprises 20 residues. The CDR3 coding sequence is TGTGCCAGCAGATCCACAATTGATGGGAGCTCGTCCCGGAGCGTCCATGAGCAGTTCTTC. Its translation: CASRSTIDGSSSRSVHEQFF.

This clonotype was recorded a few times. The chain employs TRBV6-2 or TRBV6-3 and TRBJ2-7; 8 bases match TRBD2. This CDR3 comprises 17 residues. J gave up 4 bases and V 2 bases, and 13 bases lay outside the gene matches. Germline V gene sequence: CDR1 MNHEY, CDR2 SVGEGT. For the CDR3, the DNA is TGTGCCAGCAGTTACGAAACAGGAACGGGAGGGTCGTACGAGCAGTACTTC. Amino acid sequence: CASSYETGTGGSYEQYF.

This clonotype was recorded a few times. The rearrangement uses TRBV4-3 and TRBJ2-1; D is possibly TRBD2 (6 bases). Germline V CDR1 and CDR2: LGHNA, YSLEER. The CDR3 extends over 15 amino acids. Trimming removed 2 bases at V and 9 bases at J, with 17 bases between. The CDR3 sequence: CASSQTKWRDVEQFF. CDR3 nucleotides: TGCGCCAGCAGCCAAACCAAGTGGAGGGATGTTGAGCAGTTCTTC.

This clonotype was seen a few times. The V and J genes are TRBV9 and TRBJ2-5, with 9 nucleotides matching TRBD1. V lost 3 bases, J lost 4 bases, and 7 bases stayed unmatched. CDR1 is SGDLS and CDR2 is YYNGEE in the germline V gene. CDR3 length: 15 residues. The CDR3 DNA follows: TGTGCCAGCAGCGGATTCCCGACAGGGGGAGAGACCCAGTACTTC. Residues: CASSGFPTGGETQYF.

This clonotype was seen ten or more times. The chain joins TRBV6-2 or TRBV6-3 to TRBJ2-1, with 10 bases matching TRBD1. This CDR3 region has 15 residues. CDR1 MNHEY and CDR2 SVGEGT come from the germline V gene. V was pared by 7 bases and J by 10 bases, with 13 bases of the junction left unmatched. CDR3 residues: CASKTGTGELGEQFF. CDR3 sequence (DNA): TGTGCCAGCAAGACCGGGACAGGGGAGTTAGGGGAGCAGTTCTTC.

V usage is TRBV20-1 and J usage is TRBJ2-3, with TRBD2 matching over 12 bases. The trim removed 4 bases at V and 6 bases at J, leaving 14 bases unmatched. The CDR3 covers 17 residues. Per the germline V gene, CDR1 is DFQATT and CDR2 is SNEGSKA (reference sequence). CDR3 nucleotide sequence: TGCAGTGCTAACTTCCTAGCGGGAGGGCCTCGGTCGGATACGCAGTATTTT. This codes for CSANFLAGGPRSDTQYF.

The chain is built from TRBV20-1 and TRBJ2-3; TRBD2 matches at 12 bases. V lost 6 bases to trimming and J lost 2 bases; unmatched junction nucleotides: 6. CDR1 and CDR2 from the germline V gene are DFQATT and SNEGSKA (reference sequence). The CDR3 has 15 residues. CDR3 sequence reads: CSAASGRADTDTQYF. Here the CDR3 DNA reads TGCAGTGCGGCTAGCGGGAGGGCCGACACAGATACGCAGTATTTT.

This clonotype was counted only a few times. V and J are TRBV14 and TRBJ2-7; 9 bases map to TRBD1. The CDR3 covers 14 residues. J gave up 4 bases and V 7 bases, and 8 bases lay outside the gene matches. Germline V CDR1 and CDR2: SGHDN, FVKESK. For the CDR3, the DNA is TGTGCCAGCAACCCCCTGGGACAGGGTTACGAGCAGTACTTC. It is translated as CASNPLGQGYEQYF.

The sample holds a few counts of this clonotype. V and J are TRBV25-1 and TRBJ2-7; the D gene is possibly TRBD2 (6 bases). The CDR3 has 15 residues. Germline V CDR1 and CDR2: MGHDK, SYGVNS. The V gene lost 5 bases and the J gene lost 0 bases, with 14 bases spanning the gap. The CDR3 sequence is CASSSRREPSYEQYF. CDR3 DNA sequence: TGTGCCAGCAGTTCTAGGAGGGAACCCTCCTACGAGCAGTACTTC.

This clonotype was counted ten times or more. V gene TRBV6-2 or TRBV6-3 combines with J gene TRBJ2-3; 8 nucleotides align to TRBD1. This CDR3 region has 13 residues. After removal of 6 bases from V and 1 base from J, the junction contained 0 bases not matched to a gene. The V gene's germline CDR1 is MNHEY and CDR2 SVGEGT. The CDR3 is CASRQGGTDTQYF. Written as DNA, the CDR3 is TGTGCCAGCAGACAGGGGGGCACAGATACGCAGTATTTT.

This clonotype occurred a few times. The CDR3 protein is CASSYGGTTGELFF. The CDR3, as DNA: TGTGCCAGCAGCTACGGGGGGACCACCGGGGAGCTGTTTTTT. This chain uses TRBV5-6 with TRBJ2-2; 7 bases are a match to TRBD2. The CDR3 has 14 amino acids. With V trimmed by 3 bases and J by 4 bases, 3 bases remained unmatched. CDR1 SGHDT and CDR2 YYEEEE come from the germline V gene.

The chain uses TRBV7-3 and TRBJ2-5; TRBD1 is a possible D gene (5 bases). CDR1 and CDR2 from the germline V gene are SGHTA and FQGTGA. V dropped 6 bases and J dropped 9 bases, with 20 bases sitting between them. The CDR3 sequence is 14 residues long. The CDR3 DNA reads TGTGCCAGCAGTCCCAGCCGGGCCCAAGGGGCCCAGTACTTC. This gives the protein CASSPSRAQGAQYF.

This clonotype was seen a few times. The rearrangement joins TRBV20-1 to TRBJ2-3; 12 positions agree with TRBD2. The CDR3 runs to 18 residues. The V gene end was trimmed by 6 bases and the J gene end by 0 bases; junction bases not matched to a gene: 13. Germline assignment: CDR1 DFQATT and CDR2 SNEGSKA (reference sequence). Written as DNA, the CDR3 is TGCAGTGCGCAGATCGGACTAGCGGGGACCCGAAGCACAGATACGCAGTATTTT. Protein product: CSAQIGLAGTRSTDTQYF.

The chain carries TRBV7-9 and TRBJ2-5; D possibly corresponds to TRBD2 (6 bases). CDR3 length equals 14 residues. Deletions cut 10 bases from V and 5 bases from J, with 20 bases between. Germline V lookup: CDR1 SEHNR, CDR2 FQNEAQ (reference sequence). DNA of the CDR3: TGTGCCAAACCGGGACTTCCAAAGCGGGAGACCCAGTACTTC. It yields the protein CAKPGLPKRETQYF. Full variable domain (remainder filled in from reference TRBV7-9 and TRBJ2-5): DTGVSQNPRHKITKRGQNVTFRCDPISEHNRLYWYRQTLGQGPEFLTYFQNEAQLEKSRLLSDRFSAERPKGSFSTLEIQRTEQGDSAMYLCAKPGLPKRETQYFGPGTRLLVL.

The chain combines TRBV28 with TRBJ2-2; the D call may be TRBD1 or TRBD2 (6 bases each). V was pared by 6 bases and J by 4 bases, with 15 bases between. The CDR3 is 15 amino acids. Germline CDR1 and CDR2: MDHEN and SYDVKM. The CDR3 DNA sequence: TGTGCCAGCAGAGAGCGACTAGGGGGCACCGGGGAGCTGTTTTTT. It translates to CASRERLGGTGELFF. The variable domain in full, completed from reference TRBV28 and TRBJ2-2, reads DVKVTQSSRYLVKRTGEKVFLECVQDMDHENMFWYRQDPGLGLRLIYFSYDVKMKEKGDIPEGYSVSREKKERFSLILESASTNQTSMYLCASRERLGGTGELFFGEGSRLTVL.

The chain's CDR3 is CASSPRLAEYNEQFF. The DNA of the CDR3 is TGTGCCAGCTCACCACGACTAGCGGAGTACAATGAGCAGTTCTTC. The chain combines TRBV18 with TRBJ2-1, with 9 nucleotides matching TRBD2. The CDR3 totals 15 residues. Germline V gives CDR1 KGHSH, CDR2 LQKENI. V was clipped by 1 base and J by 4 bases; unmatched bases: 2.

This clonotype came up many times. CDR3 sequence reads: CASSVGTSGIRKETQYF. CDR3 DNA: TGCGCCAGCAGTGTAGGGACTAGCGGGATCCGAAAAGAGACCCAGTACTTC. The rearrangement joins TRBV10-2 to TRBJ2-5; 13 bases agree with TRBD2. The CDR3 covers 17 residues. Germline lookup yields CDR1 WSHSY and CDR2 SAAADI. V shed 4 bases and J 3 bases; nucleotides not matched to a gene: 8.

This clonotype was counted between two and nine times. CDR3 protein: CASSQDLSSGSYNEQFF. The CDR3 DNA reads TGCGCCAGCAGCCAAGATCTGAGTAGCGGGAGTTACAATGAGCAGTTCTTC. The chain has TRBV4-3 and TRBJ2-1; TRBD2 aligns across 9 bases. The CDR3 consists of 17 residues. With V trimmed by 0 bases and J by 4 bases, 7 bases remained unmatched. Looked up from germline, CDR1 is LGHNA and CDR2 is YSLEER.

This clonotype was counted a few times. The chain carries TRBV7-8 and TRBJ1-1, with D tentatively TRBD1 (5 bases). Looked up from germline, CDR1 is SGHVS and CDR2 is FQNEAQ. This CDR3 is built from 17 residues. With 5 bases removed from V and 0 bases from J, the gap between germline ends came to 19 bases. The CDR3 coding sequence is TGTGCCAGCAGCAACCGGGACGTAGGGGACCTGAACACTGAAGCTTTCTTT. Amino acid sequence: CASSNRDVGDLNTEAFF.

The V call is TRBV9, the J call TRBJ2-7; 9 bases map to TRBD2. Trimming removed 4 bases from V and 2 bases from J; junction bases left unmatched: 13. In germline, CDR1 is SGDLS, CDR2 YYNGEE. The CDR3 contains 17 residues. The CDR3 loop is CASSPNPFSGSPYEQYF. The CDR3 nucleotides are TGTGCCAGCAGCCCCAACCCCTTTAGCGGGAGCCCCTACGAGCAGTACTTC.

V gene TRBV3-1 combines with J gene TRBJ1-2, with D hard to call. The length of the CDR3 is 13 residues. V gave up 0 bases and J gave up 4 bases, with 6 bases separating them. CDR1 is LGHDT and CDR2 is YNNKEL in the germline V gene (reference sequence). The CDR3 DNA follows: TGTGCCAGCAGCCAAGAACCAGCCTATGGCTACACCTTC. It specifies CASSQEPAYGYTF.

This clonotype was detected ten times or more. The chain is built from TRBV7-2 and TRBJ2-1; a possible D gene is TRBD2 (6 bases). Germline CDR1 reads SGHTA; CDR2 reads FQGNSA. This CDR3 contains 14 residues. V was pared by 5 bases and J by 6 bases, with 14 bases between. CDR3 residues: CASSPRDQTNEQFF. The CDR3 DNA reads TGTGCCAGCAGCCCGCGGGACCAGACCAATGAGCAGTTCTTC.

The V gene is TRBV28, the J gene TRBJ2-5; TRBD1 or TRBD2 may be the D gene (6 bases each). Germline loops: CDR1 MDHEN, CDR2 SYDVKM. V was cut by 6 bases and J by 5 bases, with 25 bases left in between. The CDR3 contains 17 residues. The CDR3 nucleotides read TGTGCCAGCAGCCACCGTACCCGAGGGGGGCGTGGGGAGACCCAGTACTTC. Encoded protein: CASSHRTRGGRGETQYF.

This clonotype was detected a few times. This chain uses TRBV21-1 with TRBJ2-7; the table's D call, TRBD1, was not checked against the DNA. TRBV21-1 is a listed pseudogene. The CDR3 consists of 17 residues. CDR3 protein: CASSKAPGPGDSYEQYF. In DNA form, the CDR3 reads TGTGCCAGCAGCAAAGCTCCCGGGCCGGGAGACTCCTACGAGCAGTACTTC.

V gene TRBV19 combines with J gene TRBJ2-1, with D uncertain. Trimming left V 6 bases short and J 12 bases short, with 18 bases between. There are 13 residues in the CDR3. Germline CDR1 is LNHDA and CDR2 is SQIVND (reference sequence). Here the CDR3 reads CASRHGTGEAQFF. The DNA of the CDR3 is TGTGCCAGTAGACACGGCACCGGAGAGGCGCAGTTCTTC.